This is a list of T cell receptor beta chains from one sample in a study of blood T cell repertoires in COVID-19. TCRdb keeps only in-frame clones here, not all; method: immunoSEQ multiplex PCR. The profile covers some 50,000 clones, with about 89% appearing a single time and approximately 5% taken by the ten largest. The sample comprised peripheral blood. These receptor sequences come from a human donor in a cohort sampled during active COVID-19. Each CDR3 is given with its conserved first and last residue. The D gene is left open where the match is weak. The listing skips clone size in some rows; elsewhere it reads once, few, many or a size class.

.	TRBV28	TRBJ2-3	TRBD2	TGTGCCAGCAGTTTGCCTAGCGGGCCTAGCACAGATACGCAGTATTTT	CASSLPSGPSTDTQYF
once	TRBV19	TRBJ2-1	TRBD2	TGTGCCAGTAGTATGGGACTAGCGGCCGATGAGCAGTTCTTC	CASSMGLAADEQFF
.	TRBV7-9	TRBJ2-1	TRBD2	TGTGCCAGCAGCTTAGTCCCGGGACTAGCGGGCAGCTCCTACAATGAGCAGTTCTTC	CASSLVPGLAGSSYNEQFF
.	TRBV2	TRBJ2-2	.	TGTGCCAGCAGTGAGAGGACATTCGTACGGGCCGGGGAGCTGTTTTTT	CASSERTFVRAGELFF
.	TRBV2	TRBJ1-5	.	TGTGCCAGCAGTGAAGCGCGGAACGGACAGCCCCAGCATTTT	CASSEARNGQPQHF
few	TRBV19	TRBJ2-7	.	TGTGCCAGTAGTACCCGGGTTCAACCCTACGAGCAGTACTTC	CASSTRVQPYEQYF
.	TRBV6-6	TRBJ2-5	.	TGTGCCAGCAGTTACCGAGGCCACCAAGAGACCCAGTACTTC	CASSYRGHQETQYF
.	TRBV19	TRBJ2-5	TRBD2	TGTGCCAGTACTCAACTAGCGGGAGAGTGGGAGACCCAGTACTTC	CASTQLAGEWETQYF
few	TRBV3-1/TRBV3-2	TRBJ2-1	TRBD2	TGTGCCAGCAGCCAAAGCTCAGGCGGGAGTTACAATGAGCAGTTCTTC	CASSQSSGGSYNEQFF
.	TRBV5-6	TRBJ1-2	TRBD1	TGTGCCAGCACCCAACAGGGGGCGGACTATGGCTACACCTTC	CASTQQGADYGYTF
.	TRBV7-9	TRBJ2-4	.	TGTGCCAGCAGCTTGAGCGGGTCAGACATTCAGTACTTC	CASSLSGSDIQYF
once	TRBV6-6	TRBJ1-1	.	TGTGCCAGCAGTTACGGGCCCCTCGGGGCTGAAGCTTTCTTT	CASSYGPLGAEAFF
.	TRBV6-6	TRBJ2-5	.	TGTGCCAGCAGTTACGAACCACCAAGCCTCCCCCAGTACTTC	CASSYEPPSLPQYF
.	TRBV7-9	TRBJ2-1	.	TGTGCCAGCAGCTTACAGGGTTGGCAGTTCTTC	CASSLQGWQFF
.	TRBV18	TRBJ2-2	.	TGTGCCAGCTCACCTCGCCGACTCAACACCGGGGAGCTGTTTTTT	CASSPRRLNTGELFF
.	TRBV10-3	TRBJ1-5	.	TGTGCCATCAGTGAGACGGGACAAAGCAATCAGCCCCAGCATTTT	CAISETGQSNQPQHF
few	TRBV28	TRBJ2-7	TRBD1	TGTGCCAGCAGTTCTATAGACAGGGGGTGGGAGCAGTACTTC	CASSSIDRGWEQYF
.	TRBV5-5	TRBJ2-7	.	TGTGCCAGCAGCTCGGTCCCCCCAGGGATGGGGTATAACGAGCAGTACTTC	CASSSVPPGMGYNEQYF
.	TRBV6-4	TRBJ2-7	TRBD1	TGTGCCACCCGAACGGGACAGGGTGCCCTGGAACACTACGAGCAGTACTTC	CATRTGQGALEHYEQYF
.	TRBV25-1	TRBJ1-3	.	TGTGCCAGCACCGGACAGCCGAGCTCTGGAAACACCATATATTTT	CASTGQPSSGNTIYF
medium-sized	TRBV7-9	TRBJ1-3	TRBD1	TGTGCCAGCAGCTCGACCAGGGGGCCTGGAAACACCATATATTTT	CASSSTRGPGNTIYF
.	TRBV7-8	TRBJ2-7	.	TGTGCCAGCAGCTTTCCGGGACTGGACTCCTACGAGCAGTACTTC	CASSFPGLDSYEQYF
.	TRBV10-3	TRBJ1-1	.	TGTGCCATCACTGAACGGGGGAACACTGAAGCTTTCTTT	CAITERGNTEAFF
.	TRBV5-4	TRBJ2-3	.	TGTGCCAGCAGCTTGAGTGGGCCCAGCACAGATACGCAGTATTTT	CASSLSGPSTDTQYF
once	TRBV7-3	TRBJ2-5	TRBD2	TGTGCCAGCAGCCGGGGGGTGAAGGAGACCCAGTACTTC	CASSRGVKETQYF
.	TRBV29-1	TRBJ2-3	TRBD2	TGCAGCGTTCGGTCCGGGACTACTACCACAGATACGCAGTATTTT	CSVRSGTTTTDTQYF
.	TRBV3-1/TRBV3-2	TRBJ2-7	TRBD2	TGTGCCAGCAGCCAAGGGCTAGCGGGACGGTCCTACGAGCAGTACTTC	CASSQGLAGRSYEQYF
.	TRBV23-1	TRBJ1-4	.	TGCGCCAGCAGTCATTCGGATTTGGGGCATGGTGAAAAACTGTTTTTT	CASSHSDLGHGEKLFF
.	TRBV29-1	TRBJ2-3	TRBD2	TGCAGCGCCCCCCTAGCGGGAGTGGATACGCAGTATTTT	CSAPLAGVDTQYF
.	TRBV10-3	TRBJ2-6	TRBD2	TGTGCCATCAGTGGGACTAGCTTGTCTGGGGCCAACGTCCTGACTTTC	CAISGTSLSGANVLTF
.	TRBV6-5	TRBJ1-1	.	TGTGCCAGCAGTTACCGCGGGGTACCGAACACTGAAGCTTTCTTT	CASSYRGVPNTEAFF
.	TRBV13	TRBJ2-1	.	TGTGCCAGCAGCAACACGGGACACGGGCCTGGGCAGTTCTTC	CASSNTGHGPGQFF
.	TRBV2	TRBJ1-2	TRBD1	TGTGCCAGCATCCACCGCGGGACAGGGGGCGACGGCTACACCTTC	CASIHRGTGGDGYTF